These 9 T cell receptor beta chains were all obtained from the same sample, sequenced in a study of T-cell reconstitution after alpha-beta-depleted transplantation in children. Preparation of the TCRbeta library used unique molecular identifiers. TCRdb used MiXCR to reprocess the PCR reads, holding one entry per CDR3 protein. The data hold over 70,000 distinct CDR3 sequences, with roughly 7.7% observed a single time. Sequenced material: PBMCs from the stem cell graft donor, taken from the stem cell graft. The receptors derive from a human donor who donated a stem cell graft to a child with congenital amegakaryocytic thrombocytopenia.

This clonotype was observed at least ten times. The chain recombines TRBV25-1 with TRBJ1-6; TRBD1 agrees at 7 bases. With 6 bases clipped from V and 5 bases from J, the junction kept 7 bases outside the gene matches. Germline V gene sequence: CDR1 MGHDK, CDR2 SYGVNS. This CDR3 comprises 15 residues. CDR3 in amino acids: CASRKPGQNNSPLHF. The CDR3, as DNA: TGTGCCAGCAGAAAACCGGGACAGAATAATTCACCCCTCCACTTT.

There are many counts of this clonotype. V and J are TRBV12-3 or TRBV12-4 and TRBJ1-2, with D perhaps TRBD1 (5 bases). V dropped 3 bases and J dropped 7 bases, with 12 bases sitting between them. This CDR3 has 13 residues. In DNA, the CDR3 is TGTGCCAGCAGTTTGGCAGGGCGGGTTGGCTACACCTTC. It codes for CASSLAGRVGYTF.

This clonotype was found many times. This chain links TRBV4-1 with TRBJ2-7, with D perhaps TRBD2 (6 bases). Trimming stripped 4 bases from V and 3 bases from J, with 19 bases between. The CDR3 sequence is 16 residues long. Per germline, CDR1 MGHRA and CDR2 YSYEKL. The CDR3 DNA follows: TGCGCCAGCAGCCCTGAGGAGGGCGACGACTACTACGAGCAGTACTTC. It yields the protein CASSPEEGDDYYEQYF.

This clonotype was counted at least ten times. The chain combines TRBV20-1 with TRBJ2-5, with TRBD1 matching over 9 bases. The germline V gene has CDR1 DFQATT and CDR2 SNEGSKA (reference sequence). Trimming at V came to 5 bases and at J to 5 bases, leaving 9 bases not matched to a gene. The CDR3 loop spans 14 amino acids. The CDR3 bases are TGCAGTGCTCCAAAGGGACAGGGAGTGGAGACCCAGTACTTC. Translating it yields CSAPKGQGVETQYF.

The J gene is TRBJ2-2, the V gene TRBV4-1, with 8 bases matching TRBD2. The V segment lost 4 bases and the J segment 0 bases; nucleotides outside the gene matches: 7. CDR3 length: 17 amino acids. The germline V gene encodes CDR1 MGHRA and CDR2 YSYEKL. CDR3 coding DNA: TGCGCCAGCAGCCCCGTGGGTAGCGGGACGAACACCGGGGAGCTGTTTTTT. It encodes CASSPVGSGTNTGELFF.

This clonotype was seen repeatedly, ten times or more. The chain carries TRBV5-1 and TRBJ2-7; D is ambiguous. Trimming cost V 0 bases and J 4 bases, with 8 bases left between them. The CDR3 has 13 residues. The germline gives CDR1 SGHRS, CDR2 YFSETQ. The CDR3 nucleotides are TGCGCCAGCAGCTTGGATGACCGTTACGAGCAGTACTTC. Translation: CASSLDDRYEQYF.

In its sample, this clonotype was seen many times. The CDR3 coding sequence is TGTGCCAGCAGTTTACCCCCCAGACAAGAGACCCAGTACTTC. Its translation is CASSLPPRQETQYF. The genes are TRBV12-3 or TRBV12-4 and TRBJ2-5; unclear D gene. CDR3 size: 14 residues. V was shortened by 2 bases and J by 2 bases, with 9 bases between the two germline ends.

This clonotype was seen at least ten times. The chain links TRBV11-2 to TRBJ2-2; D gene uncertain. CDR3 length: 15 amino acids. Germline V gives CDR1 SGHAT, CDR2 FQNNGV. Trimming took 1 base from V and 7 from J, leaving 13 bases between them. The DNA of the CDR3 is TGTGCCAGCAGCTTAGTGGCTACCCTCGACGGGGAGCTGTTTTTT. Translated, it gives CASSLVATLDGELFF.

This clonotype was detected ten times or more. This chain joins TRBV20-1 and TRBJ2-7, with D unresolved. V was pared by 3 bases and J by 1 base, with 10 bases between. Looked up from germline, CDR1 is DFQATT and CDR2 is SNEGSKA (reference sequence). This CDR3 contains 13 residues. CDR3 residues: CSASLPRSYEQYF. The CDR3 DNA reads TGCAGTGCTAGCCTGCCGAGATCCTACGAGCAGTACTTC.